This T cell receptor beta chain came from a study of blood T cells in healthy people across ages. Study results and limitations: Investigators treated diversity estimates from one million T cells as underestimates.

A note on this clonotype: Its matching antigen is unknown.

The use of a sample-barcoded 5' primer and a J-beta primer mix characterized a second PCR of about 7 to 12 cycles. From the 5' RACE reads, TCRdb called clonotypes with MiXCR, one entry per CDR3 protein. The sample contains about 2 million distinct CDR3 sequences, 49% of which appear only once. The sample was blood. The sequence came from a woman aged 40 to 50 in good health.

The CDR3 sequence is CASSQDSRGNAPLHF. The CDR3 DNA reads as TGCGCCAGCAGCCAAGATAGTAGAGGGAACGCACCCCTCCACTTT. This chain joins TRBV4-3 and TRBJ1-6, with D unclear. The germline V and J ends were trimmed by 0 bases and 11 bases, with 14 bases remaining between them. The CDR3 sequence is 15 residues long. Per the germline V gene, CDR1 is LGHNA and CDR2 is YSLEER.